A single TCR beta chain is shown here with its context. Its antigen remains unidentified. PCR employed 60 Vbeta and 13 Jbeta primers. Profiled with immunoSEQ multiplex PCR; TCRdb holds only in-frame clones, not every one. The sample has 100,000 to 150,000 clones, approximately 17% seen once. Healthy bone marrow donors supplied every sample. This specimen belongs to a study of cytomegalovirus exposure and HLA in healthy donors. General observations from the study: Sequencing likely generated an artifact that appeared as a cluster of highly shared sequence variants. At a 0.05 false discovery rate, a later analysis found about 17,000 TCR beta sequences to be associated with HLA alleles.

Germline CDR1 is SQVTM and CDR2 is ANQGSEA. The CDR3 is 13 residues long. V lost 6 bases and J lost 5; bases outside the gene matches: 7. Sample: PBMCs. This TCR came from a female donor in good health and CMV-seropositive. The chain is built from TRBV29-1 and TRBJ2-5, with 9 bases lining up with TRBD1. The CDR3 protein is CSVEQGAGETQYF. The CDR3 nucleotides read TGCAGCGTGGAACAGGGGGCTGGGGAGACCCAGTACTTC.